Each of the 24 T cell receptor beta chains below was sequenced from the same sample in a study of control samples from healthy donors and cancer patients. TCRdb's table, derived via immunoSEQ multiplex PCR, lists solely in-frame clones and lacks some. The table has roughly 30,000 clones, over 85% seen once. Sequences were obtained from PBMCs. The receptor source for this set is a man in his forties with colorectal cancer.

The chain links TRBV9 to TRBJ2-6; TRBD2 might be the D (6 bases). From germline, CDR1 is SGDLS and CDR2 YYNGEE. The CDR3 spans 16 residues. Trimming took off 0 bases at V and 2 bases at J, with 9 bases between the two ends. For the CDR3, the DNA is TGTGCCAGCAGCGTAGGTGGAGGGGCTGGGGCCAACGTCCTGACTTTC. Protein sequence: CASSVGGGAGANVLTF.

This clone was counted a single time. The chain uses TRBV4-3 and TRBJ1-2, with D possibly being TRBD1 (5 bases). V was trimmed by 0 bases and J by 6 bases, leaving 17 bases between them. CDR3 size: 16 residues. The germline CDR1 and CDR2 sequences are LGHNA and YSLEER. The DNA of the CDR3 is TGCGCCAGCAGCCAAGATACCGGGAGGGGTATGGATGGCTACACCTTC. It yields the protein CASSQDTGRGMDGYTF.

V and J are TRBV15 and TRBJ2-1; 7 bases map to TRBD1. The CDR3 is 15 residues long. Germline CDR1 reads LNHNV; CDR2 reads YYDKDF (reference sequence). The junction had 7 bases not matched to a gene; V was cut back by 4 bases and J by 4 bases. CDR3 DNA: TGTGCCACCAGCACTGGGACAGCAGCATACAATGAGCAGTTCTTC. It yields the protein CATSTGTAAYNEQFF.

This chain uses TRBV7-2 with TRBJ1-2; D is unclear. CDR3 length: 15 residues. Germline V CDR1 and CDR2: SGHTA, FQGNSA. Trimming pared 5 bases from V and 1 base from J, leaving 14 bases between. In DNA, the CDR3 is TGTGCCAGCAGCCTCTACCGGCAAAGTAACTATGGCTACACCTTC. It is translated as CASSLYRQSNYGYTF.

The chain uses TRBV7-9 and TRBJ2-7; 7 bases map to TRBD1. Per germline, CDR1 SEHNR and CDR2 FQNEAQ (reference sequence). V trimming: 6 bases; J trimming: 3 bases; junction bases outside the gene matches: 2. The CDR3 has 12 amino acids. CDR3 sequence (DNA): TGTGCCAGCAGTCGACAGGGCTACGAGCAGTACTTC. The encoded protein is CASSRQGYEQYF.

This clone appeared a single time. The CDR3 DNA follows: TGCGCCAGCAGCCCGGGACAGCTGACTATGAACACTGAAGCTTTCTTT. Protein sequence: CASSPGQLTMNTEAFF. The chain couples TRBV4-1 to TRBJ1-1, with 7 bases identical to TRBD1. With 4 bases clipped from V and 0 bases from J, the junction kept 8 bases outside the gene matches. Germline V gene lookup returns CDR1 MGHRA and CDR2 YSYEKL. The length of the CDR3 is 16 residues.

This clone was counted a single time. This chain joins TRBV7-2 and TRBJ2-7; D uncertain. The CDR3 has 12 residues. V lost 0 bases and J lost 3, with 3 bases in between. Per the germline V gene, CDR1 is SGHTA and CDR2 is FQGNSA. This CDR3 is CASSLADYEQYF. CDR3 coding DNA: TGTGCCAGCAGCTTAGCGGACTACGAGCAGTACTTC. Full variable domain (outside the CDR3, taken from reference TRBV7-2 and TRBJ2-7): GAGVSQSPSNKVTEKGKDVELRCDPISGHTALYWYRQSLGQGLEFLIYFQGNSAPDKSGLPSDRFSAERTGGSVSTLTIQRTQQEDSAVYLCASSLADYEQYFGPGTRLTVT.

This rearrangement joins TRBV2 to TRBJ2-7; 8 bases align to TRBD1. The V gene's germline CDR1 is SNHLY and CDR2 FYNNEI. This CDR3 comprises 13 residues. J lost 3 bases, V lost 6 bases, and 4 bases had no gene match. In DNA form, the CDR3 reads TGTGCCAGCAGGTCGACAGGGGTCTACGAGCAGTACTTC. It codes for CASRSTGVYEQYF. Complete variable domain (other parts from reference TRBV2 and TRBJ2-7): EPEVTQTPSHQVTQMGQEVILRCVPISNHLYFYWYRQILGQKVEFLVSFYNNEISEKSEIFDDQFSVERPDGSNFTLKIRSTKLEDSAMYFCASRSTGVYEQYFGPGTRLTVT.

The rearrangement uses TRBV21-1 and TRBJ1-1; the table's D gene call, TRBD1, was not cross checked with the DNA. TRBV21-1 represents a pseudogene. The CDR3 totals 18 residues. DNA of the CDR3: TGTGCCAGCAGCAAATCTGGTAGGACAGGAAAATTGAACACTGAAGCTTTCTTT. The encoded protein is CASSKSGRTGKLNTEAFF.

The chain links TRBV18 to TRBJ1-5; D gene unclear. Germline V gene data show CDR1 as KGHSH and CDR2 as LQKENI. This CDR3 is built from 14 residues. V was cut by 2 bases and J by 5 bases, with 10 bases left in between. As DNA, the CDR3 is TGTGCCAGCTCACCAGGCCCGGCCCATCAGCCCCAGCATTTT. Translation gives CASSPGPAHQPQHF.

J is TRBJ1-1 and V is TRBV7-9; possibly TRBD1 for D (6 bases). Germline CDR1 is SEHNR and CDR2 is FQNEAQ (reference sequence). The CDR3 is 14 amino acids. Trimming cost V 5 bases and J 1 base, with 11 bases left between them. This CDR3 reads CASSLDRPNTEAFF. DNA for the CDR3: TGTGCCAGCAGCCTCGACAGGCCGAACACTGAAGCTTTCTTT. The variable domain in full, completed from reference TRBV7-9 and TRBJ1-1, reads DTGVSQNPRHKITKRGQNVTFRCDPISEHNRLYWYRQTLGQGPEFLTYFQNEAQLEKSRLLSDRFSAERPKGSFSTLEIQRTEQGDSAMYLCASSLDRPNTEAFFGQGTRLTVV.

The chain uses TRBV5-1 and TRBJ2-4; D may be TRBD1 (6 bases). The CDR3 covers 15 residues. In germline, CDR1 is SGHRS, CDR2 YFSETQ. V was pared by 4 bases and J by 3 bases, with 14 bases between. CDR3 region: CASSPGTSDKNIQYF. The CDR3 region has the DNA TGCGCCAGCAGCCCCGGGACATCGGACAAAAACATTCAGTACTTC. Drawing the rest from reference TRBV5-1 and TRBJ2-4, the complete variable domain is KAGVTQTPRYLIKTRGQQVTLSCSPISGHRSVSWYQQTPGQGLQFLFEYFSETQRNKGNFPGRFSGRQFSNSRSEMNVSTLELGDSALYLCASSPGTSDKNIQYFGAGTRLSVL.

A single count supports this clone. This sequence joins TRBV12-3 or TRBV12-4 and TRBJ2-1; the D gene is possibly TRBD2 (5 bases). The CDR3 consists of 12 residues. The V end lost 2 bases, the J end lost 8 bases, and 7 bases lay between the germline ends. The CDR3 spells CASSLRDDEQFF. The CDR3 DNA is TGTGCCAGCAGTTTACGGGATGATGAGCAGTTCTTC.

V is TRBV3-1 (or the pseudogene TRBV3-2) and J is TRBJ1-1, with TRBD1 identical over 7 bases. V was clipped by 4 bases and J by 4 bases; unmatched bases: 3. Per germline, CDR1 LGHDT and CDR2 YNNKEL (reference sequence). The CDR3 loop spans 13 amino acids. CDR3 amino acids: CASSLSGGTEAFF. DNA for the CDR3: TGTGCCAGCAGCCTCTCAGGGGGCACTGAAGCTTTCTTT.

The rearrangement joins TRBV3-1 (or the pseudogene TRBV3-2) to TRBJ2-7; 12 nucleotides line up with TRBD2. Trimming at V came to 2 bases and at J to 5 bases, leaving 4 bases not matched to a gene. Germline V gene sequence: CDR1 LGHDT, CDR2 YNNKEL (reference sequence). The CDR3 contains 15 residues. The CDR3 sequence is CASSQTSGGLNEQYF. The CDR3 DNA sequence: TGTGCCAGCAGCCAAACTAGCGGGGGGTTAAACGAGCAGTACTTC.

The CDR3 here is CASSSSSGDRVYEQYF. CDR3 nucleotide sequence: TGTGCCAGCAGCTCCAGTAGCGGGGACAGGGTCTACGAGCAGTACTTC. The chain carries TRBV5-4 and TRBJ2-7; possible D gene TRBD1, 9 bases. V lost 3 bases and J lost 3, with 19 bases in between. The CDR3 sequence is 16 residues long. Per germline, CDR1 SGHNT and CDR2 YYREEE (reference sequence). The whole variable domain, filled in from reference TRBV5-4 and TRBJ2-7, reads ETGVTQSPTHLIKTRGQQVTLRCSSQSGHNTVSWYQQALGQGPQFIFQYYREEENGRGNFPPRFSGLQFPNYSSELNVNALELDDSALYLCASSSSSGDRVYEQYFGPGTRLTVT.

This chain links TRBV19 with TRBJ1-2; the D gene is possibly TRBD1 (5 bases). CDR1 and CDR2 (germline): LNHDA, SQIVND (reference sequence). The CDR3 covers 12 residues. Trimming took 6 bases from V and 2 from J, leaving 7 bases between them. CDR3 sequence reads: CASRQGNYGYTF. CDR3 sequence (DNA): TGTGCCAGTAGGCAGGGAAACTATGGCTACACCTTC.

CDR3 protein: CASRDPGQGHEQYF. The CDR3, as DNA: TGTGCCAGCAGGGACCCGGGACAGGGCCACGAGCAGTACTTC. This chain links TRBV6-5 with TRBJ2-7, with 9 bases fitting TRBD1. The trim removed 6 bases at V and 5 bases at J, leaving 8 bases unmatched. Germline V lookup: CDR1 MNHEY, CDR2 SVGAGI. This CDR3 spans 14 amino acids.

The rearrangement joins TRBV7-2 to TRBJ2-2; D not resolved. Germline V gene data show CDR1 as SGHTA and CDR2 as FQGNSA. CDR3 length equals 13 residues. Trimming stripped 1 base from V and 7 bases from J, with 7 bases between. The CDR3 DNA reads TGTGCCAGCAGCTTAGAAGGGTTCGGGGAGCTGTTTTTT. Translated: CASSLEGFGELFF.

The chain has TRBV9 and TRBJ1-4; 8 nucleotides align to TRBD1. V shed 3 bases and J 5 bases; nucleotides not matched to a gene: 3. Germline V gene lookup returns CDR1 SGDLS and CDR2 YYNGEE. This CDR3 region has 14 residues. CDR3 bases: TGTGCCAGCAGCGAACAGGGGGTGAATGAAAAACTGTTTTTT. Its protein is CASSEQGVNEKLFF.

The chain joins TRBV5-1 to TRBJ2-1; 12 bases fit TRBD1. V shed 0 bases and J 7 bases; nucleotides not matched to a gene: 2. Germline V gene sequence: CDR1 SGHRS, CDR2 YFSETQ. The length of the CDR3 is 15 residues. CDR3 sequence: CASSLAGQGANEQFF. The DNA for the CDR3 is TGCGCCAGCAGCTTGGCGGGACAGGGGGCGAATGAGCAGTTCTTC.

CDR3 region: CAWRGTRTSRTHYEQYF. CDR3 bases: TGTGCCTGGAGAGGGACGAGGACTTCAAGGACCCACTACGAGCAGTACTTC. V is TRBV30 and J is TRBJ2-7; D assignment may be TRBD1 or TRBD2 (5 bases each). The germline gives CDR1 GTSNPN, CDR2 SVGIG (reference sequence). This CDR3 contains 17 residues. Trimming shortened V by 3 bases and J by 3 bases, and 24 bases separated the two germline ends.

V gene TRBV19 combines with J gene TRBJ1-2; tentative D call: TRBD1 (6 bases). The CDR3 loop spans 14 amino acids. Trimming shortened V by 6 bases and J by 1 base, and 12 bases separated the two germline ends. The germline V gene has CDR1 LNHDA and CDR2 SQIVND (reference sequence). The CDR3 protein is CASRPLQGNYGYTF. The CDR3, as DNA: TGTGCCAGTAGGCCTTTACAGGGTAACTATGGCTACACCTTC.

The chain carries TRBV19 and TRBJ1-3; D is undetermined. The CDR3 contains 12 residues. Germline CDR1 reads LNHDA; CDR2 reads SQIVND (reference sequence). V lost 3 bases and J 4 bases, leaving 4 bases between the germline ends. This CDR3 reads CASSMKGNTIYF. CDR3 in DNA: TGTGCCAGTAGTATGAAAGGAAACACCATATATTTT.